The T cell receptor (beta chain) described here comes from a study of CD8 T cells in Susac syndrome. The CDR3 has 16 amino acids. The V gene end was trimmed by 5 bases and the J gene end by 7 bases; junction bases not matched to a gene: 11. Germline V gene sequence: CDR1 KGHDR, CDR2 SFDVKD. The RNA input was about 0.5 to 1 ug, and it was reverse transcribed with random hexamers. TCRdb recomputed calls from the immunoSEQ multiplex PCR reads with MiXCR, one row per CDR3 protein. The repertoire holds 180,000 or so distinct CDR3 sequences, with roughly 95% as singletons. The chain joins TRBV24-1 to TRBJ2-7, with 12 bases fitting TRBD2. Sequenced material: CD4+ T cells from PBMCs. This clonotype originated in a human donor with multiple sclerosis. The CDR3 is CATSAEGTSGLSEQYF. The CDR3 coding sequence is TGTGCCACCAGTGCCGAAGGGACTAGCGGGTTATCGGAGCAGTACTTC.